Below, 22 T cell receptor beta chains from the same sample are listed, as sequenced in a study of T cell changes during pregnancy in multiple sclerosis (dated by TCRdb to between 2018 and 2021). To prepare the library, the immunoSEQ multiplex PCR assay was applied. The source is immuneACCESS, and TCRdb retained only in-frame sequences with V and J called. Part of the clones is not carried over; for the studies checked, unresolved V genes explain less than half of this, and the remainder is unexplained. The sample data list tens of thousands of clones, and more than 75% of these were observed just once. The ten biggest clones cover under 0.75% of the sample. Material: CD4+ T cells from peripheral blood mononuclear cells, obtained in the first trimester of pregnancy. The source is a female donor with multiple sclerosis, enrolled in a pregnancy study.

Only a few counts were recorded for this clone. The gene calls are TRBV28 and TRBJ2-1; maybe TRBD1 (5 bases). The ends were cut back, 3 bases at V and 2 bases at J, with 11 bases in the middle. The germline CDR1 and CDR2 sequences are MDHEN and SYDVKM. This CDR3 has 15 residues. The CDR3 DNA reads TGTGCCAGCAGTTTGTTGACAGTACCCTACAATGAGCAGTTCTTC. It encodes CASSLLTVPYNEQFF.

The chain employs TRBV5-4 and TRBJ1-4; 8 bases agree with TRBD1. The CDR3 has 16 amino acids. V lost 4 bases to trimming and J lost 0 bases; unmatched junction nucleotides: 5. CDR1 is SGHNT, CDR2 YYREEE, per germline (reference sequence). This chain's CDR3 is CASSLTGDATNEKLFF. The CDR3 DNA is TGTGCCAGCAGCCTGACAGGGGATGCAACTAATGAAAAACTGTTTTTT.

This chain joins TRBV13 and TRBJ1-2; 10 bases align to TRBD1. The CDR3 sequence is 14 residues long. Germline CDR1 reads PRHDT; CDR2 reads FYEKMQ (reference sequence). The V segment lost 8 bases and the J segment 3 bases; nucleotides outside the gene matches: 6. CDR3 DNA sequence: TGTGCCAGCGGAAGAGGGACAGGGGACTATGGCTACACCTTC. This translates into CASGRGTGDYGYTF.

The chain uses TRBV6-1 and TRBJ1-4, with a tentative D call TRBD1 (6 bases). The ends were cut back, 3 bases at V and 8 bases at J, with 13 bases in the middle. Germline values: CDR1 MNHNS, CDR2 SASEGT. This CDR3 comprises 14 residues. For the CDR3, the DNA is TGTGCCAGCAGTGACCCGGGACATGGGGAAAAACTGTTTTTT. Residues: CASSDPGHGEKLFF.

This rearrangement joins TRBV5-1 to TRBJ2-1; maybe TRBD2 (7 bases). Trimming removed 4 bases at V and 3 bases at J, with 29 bases between. The CDR3 spans 20 residues. Germline V gives CDR1 SGHRS, CDR2 YFSETQ. The CDR3 protein is CASSGRGGAAEGPGYNEQFF. The CDR3 nucleotides are TGCGCCAGCAGCGGAAGGGGGGGTGCGGCAGAGGGGCCAGGCTACAATGAGCAGTTCTTC. Full variable domain (outside the CDR3, taken from reference TRBV5-1 and TRBJ2-1): KAGVTQTPRYLIKTRGQQVTLSCSPISGHRSVSWYQQTPGQGLQFLFEYFSETQRNKGNFPGRFSGRQFSNSRSEMNVSTLELGDSALYLCASSGRGGAAEGPGYNEQFFGPGTRLTVL.

V and J are TRBV7-2 and TRBJ2-5, with 9 bases fitting TRBD2. CDR1 SGHTA and CDR2 FQGNSA come from the germline V gene. This CDR3 spans 15 amino acids. Unmatched junction bases numbered 8, after V lost 4 bases and J lost 5 bases. The CDR3: CASSSAGTSLETQYF. The CDR3 DNA follows: TGTGCCAGCAGCTCCGCCGGGACTAGCTTGGAGACCCAGTACTTC.

This clone was counted once. The chain couples TRBV6-1 to TRBJ2-3; 8 bases match TRBD2. Unmatched junction bases numbered 9, after V lost 8 bases and J lost 2 bases. Germline loops: CDR1 MNHNS, CDR2 SASEGT. The CDR3 spans 15 residues. The CDR3 region has the DNA TGTGCCAGCTCAGGACTAGCAGTAATCACAGATACGCAGTATTTT. Protein: CASSGLAVITDTQYF.

The chain has TRBV7-2 and TRBJ1-2, with a tentative D call TRBD1 (5 bases). Germline CDR1 reads SGHTA; CDR2 reads FQGNSA. CDR3 length: 13 amino acids. Trimming left V 5 bases short and J 8 bases short, with 15 bases between. As DNA, the CDR3 is TGTGCCAGCAGCCCGACGGGACTCCCAGGCTACACCTTC. This translates into CASSPTGLPGYTF.

V and J are TRBV7-9 and TRBJ2-7, with TRBD1 matching over 11 bases. Germline lookup yields CDR1 SEHNR and CDR2 FQNEAQ (reference sequence). The CDR3 spans 14 residues. Trimming took 5 bases from V and 3 from J; bases not matched to a gene: 3. The CDR3 reads CASSRDRGGYEQYF. The CDR3 DNA is TGTGCCAGCAGCCGGGACAGGGGGGGCTACGAGCAGTACTTC.

The CDR3 loop is CASSSWTAGANVLTF. In DNA, the CDR3 is TGTGCCAGCAGTTCTTGGACTGCTGGGGCCAACGTCCTGACTTTC. The genes are TRBV28 and TRBJ2-6; perhaps TRBD2 as D (5 bases). This CDR3 region has 15 residues. Germline V lookup: CDR1 MDHEN, CDR2 SYDVKM. V was cut by 4 bases and J by 2 bases, with 9 bases left in between.

The gene calls are TRBV5-1 and TRBJ1-2; 7 positions match TRBD1. This CDR3 region has 14 residues. V lost 3 bases, J lost 5 bases, and 7 bases stayed unmatched. Germline CDR1 and CDR2: SGHRS and YFSETQ. CDR3 bases: TGCGCCAGCAGCTCGGGAGGGGGCAATTATGGCTACACCTTC. It specifies CASSSGGGNYGYTF.

The chain joins TRBV25-1 to TRBJ2-7, with D maybe TRBD2 (5 bases). V shed 2 bases and J shed 1 base, with 9 bases lying between them. The CDR3 is 14 amino acids. CDR1 is MGHDK, CDR2 SYGVNS, per germline. CDR3 bases: TGTGCCAGCAGTGAAGGAGGCAGTTCCTACGAGCAGTACTTC. It translates to CASSEGGSSYEQYF.

The chain joins TRBV7-6 to TRBJ2-7, with TRBD1 matching over 11 bases. This CDR3 spans 16 amino acids. The germline V gene has CDR1 SGHVS and CDR2 FNYEAQ. The J segment lost 4 bases and the V segment lost 5 bases, leaving 10 bases of the junction unmatched. CDR3 residues: CASSPRRGQGEYEQYF. Here the CDR3 DNA reads TGTGCCAGCAGCCCCAGGCGGGGACAGGGGGAATACGAGCAGTACTTC.

This clone appeared once. The chain recombines TRBV5-1 with TRBJ2-1; D is unclear. Germline loops: CDR1 SGHRS, CDR2 YFSETQ. The CDR3 runs to 13 residues. Trimming took off 3 bases at V and 4 bases at J, with 8 bases between the two ends. The CDR3 nucleotides read TGCGCCAGCAGCTGGCTCCTTTACAATGAGCAGTTCTTC. Translated: CASSWLLYNEQFF.

This clone occurred once. The V gene is TRBV2, the J gene TRBJ1-2; D possibly corresponds to TRBD1 (5 bases). With 4 bases removed from V and 5 bases from J, the gap between germline ends came to 8 bases. Germline V gene lookup returns CDR1 SNHLY and CDR2 FYNNEI. The CDR3 loop spans 12 amino acids. The CDR3 is CASSGEGYGYTF. As DNA, the CDR3 is TGTGCCAGCAGTGGGGAGGGGTATGGCTACACCTTC. Full variable domain (rest looked up from reference TRBV2 and TRBJ1-2): EPEVTQTPSHQVTQMGQEVILRCVPISNHLYFYWYRQILGQKVEFLVSFYNNEISEKSEIFDDQFSVERPDGSNFTLKIRSTKLEDSAMYFCASSGEGYGYTFGSGTRLTVV.

The chain employs TRBV28 and TRBJ2-7, with D tentatively TRBD2 (6 bases). This CDR3 is built from 12 residues. The V end lost 4 bases, the J end lost 8 bases, and 12 bases lay between the germline ends. CDR1 is MDHEN, CDR2 SYDVKM, per germline. CDR3 DNA sequence: TGTGCCAGCAGTTCCGACCGGGAGAAGCAGTACTTC. It translates to CASSSDREKQYF.

The chain couples TRBV2 to TRBJ1-3, with unresolved D. This CDR3 comprises 13 residues. The V gene lost 6 bases and the J gene lost 8 bases, with 14 bases spanning the gap. Germline V gives CDR1 SNHLY, CDR2 FYNNEI. Here the CDR3 DNA reads TGTGCCAGCAGAAGTGACTCCGTGGACACCATATATTTT. Translation gives CASRSDSVDTIYF. Looking up the rest from reference TRBV2 and TRBJ1-3 gives the full variable domain: EPEVTQTPSHQVTQMGQEVILRCVPISNHLYFYWYRQILGQKVEFLVSFYNNEISEKSEIFDDQFSVERPDGSNFTLKIRSTKLEDSAMYFCASRSDSVDTIYFGEGSWLTVV.

This chain joins TRBV13 and TRBJ1-2, with 9 bases that match TRBD1. Germline V gene sequence: CDR1 PRHDT, CDR2 FYEKMQ (reference sequence). The trim removed 4 bases at V and 2 bases at J, leaving 8 bases unmatched. This CDR3 region has 16 residues. The chain's CDR3 is CASSYRDRAQNYGYTF. Here the CDR3 DNA reads TGTGCCAGCAGCTATAGGGACAGGGCACAGAACTATGGCTACACCTTC.

The chain uses TRBV5-1 and TRBJ2-2; weak D call: TRBD2 (5 bases). This CDR3 has 18 residues. Germline V CDR1 and CDR2: SGHRS, YFSETQ. Deletions cut 0 bases from V and 6 bases from J, with 21 bases between. CDR3 nucleotide sequence: TGCGCCAGCAGCTTGGGCAGGATTAGCGAGAGGTACGCCGGGGAGCTGTTTTTT. It specifies CASSLGRISERYAGELFF.

The chain links TRBV18 to TRBJ1-4; D call uncertain. Germline CDR1 is KGHSH and CDR2 is LQKENI. The CDR3 covers 14 residues. Trimming removed 5 bases from V and 0 bases from J, with 7 bases in between. CDR3 region: CASSEFATNEKLFF. CDR3 DNA: TGTGCCAGCTCAGAGTTTGCAACTAATGAAAAACTGTTTTTT.

As concerns this clone: A read error may produce the germline difference seen at one junction end. The chain couples TRBV5-1 to TRBJ1-5; TRBD1 matches at 8 bases. Germline CDR1 is SGHRS and CDR2 is YFSETQ. This CDR3 is built from 15 residues. The CDR3 DNA is TGCGCCAGCAGCTTGGGGTCAGGGGGCAATCAGCTCCAGCATTTT. Protein: CASSLGSGGNQLQHF.

V usage is TRBV25-1 and J usage is TRBJ2-4, with D perhaps matching TRBD1 (6 bases). The CDR3 covers 15 residues. From germline, CDR1 is MGHDK and CDR2 SYGVNS. Trimming shortened V by 2 bases and J by 5 bases, and 13 bases separated the two germline ends. In DNA form, the CDR3 reads TGTGCCAGCAGTGAAAGCGACAGGTTCCAAAACATTCAGTACTTC. Translated: CASSESDRFQNIQYF.